A single sample gave rise to the 26 T cell receptor beta chains below, sequenced in a study of T cell responses to AZD1222 COVID-19 vaccine. The table came from immunoSEQ multiplex PCR; TCRdb's copy has only in-frame clones and leaves some out. The sample has 150,000 to 200,000 clones; more than 75% are singletons. The sequencing used peripheral blood, collected on day 0 of MenACWY control vaccination. The receptors were sampled from an adult in good health.

The chain has TRBV3-1 (or the pseudogene TRBV3-2) and TRBJ1-4; possibly TRBD1 for D (5 bases). V was shortened by 0 bases and J by 7 bases, with 18 bases between the two germline ends. This CDR3 region has 17 residues. CDR1 LGHDT and CDR2 YNNKEL come from the germline V gene (reference sequence). CDR3 DNA: TGTGCCAGCAGCCAAGAGCGGGATGGGACCAGGCGTGAAAAACTGTTTTTT. As protein: CASSQERDGTRREKLFF.

The chain has TRBV9 and TRBJ2-2; D may be TRBD2 (5 bases). Germline-derived CDR1 and CDR2 are SGDLS and YYNGEE. The CDR3 loop spans 13 amino acids. V lost 2 bases and J lost 5, with 7 bases in between. In DNA form, the CDR3 reads TGTGCCAGCAGCGTTTGGGAGACCGGGGAGCTGTTTTTT. Encoded protein: CASSVWETGELFF.

The V call is TRBV19, the J call TRBJ2-3; 11 bases are a match to TRBD2. V trimming: 3 bases; J trimming: 4 bases; junction bases outside the gene matches: 6. The germline V gene has CDR1 LNHDA and CDR2 SQIVND (reference sequence). The CDR3 extends over 16 amino acids. CDR3 in amino acids: CASSIVLAGGPDTQYF. CDR3 nucleotides: TGTGCCAGTAGTATCGTCCTAGCGGGGGGTCCAGATACGCAGTATTTT.

This chain connects TRBV4-2 to TRBJ1-2; the D gene is possibly TRBD1 (6 bases). Trimming removed 1 base at V and 4 bases at J, with 16 bases between. CDR1 and CDR2 (germline): LGHNA, YNFKEQ. This CDR3 contains 16 residues. CDR3 residues: CASSQGSGDDGYGYTF. The CDR3 DNA reads TGTGCCAGCAGCCAAGGGTCAGGGGATGACGGCTATGGCTACACCTTC.

The chain carries TRBV7-8 and TRBJ2-5; 10 bases align to TRBD2. V lost 0 bases, J lost 3 bases, and 4 bases stayed unmatched. Germline CDR1 and CDR2: SGHVS and FQNEAQ. The CDR3 runs 16 residues. CDR3 in amino acids: CASSLAPLAGEETQYF. Written as DNA, the CDR3 is TGTGCCAGCAGCTTAGCTCCCCTAGCGGGAGAAGAGACCCAGTACTTC.

The V and J genes are TRBV4-3 and TRBJ2-6, with a weak D call TRBD2 (6 bases). V shed 2 bases and J shed 1 base, with 15 bases lying between them. The CDR3 spans 18 residues. Germline V CDR1 and CDR2: LGHNA, YSLEER. The CDR3 region has the DNA TGCGCCAGCAGCCAATTCTCTGGACTAATGTCTGGGGCCAACGTCCTGACTTTC. This translates into CASSQFSGLMSGANVLTF.

The chain carries TRBV24-1 and TRBJ2-1, with TRBD2 matching over 8 bases. The ends lost 3 bases at V and 1 base at J; junction bases unmatched: 13. Germline V gene sequence: CDR1 KGHDR, CDR2 SFDVKD. The CDR3 extends over 19 amino acids. CDR3: CATSDPGTPGLVSYNEQFF. In DNA form, the CDR3 reads TGTGCCACCAGTGATCCTGGGACACCGGGACTAGTATCCTACAATGAGCAGTTCTTC.

This chain uses TRBV28 with TRBJ1-2; no reliable D call. The CDR3 runs to 14 residues. Per the germline V gene, CDR1 is MDHEN and CDR2 is SYDVKM. Trimming cost V 7 bases and J 3 bases, with 15 bases left between them. The CDR3 reads CASTSGGVHYGYTF. The CDR3 nucleotides are TGTGCCAGCACCTCAGGCGGGGTCCACTATGGCTACACCTTC.

V usage is TRBV4-2 and J usage is TRBJ1-3; unclear D gene. The CDR3 is made up of 16 amino acids. Per the germline V gene, CDR1 is LGHNA and CDR2 is YNFKEQ. V gave up 4 bases and J gave up 0 bases, with 13 bases separating them. The CDR3 sequence is CASSPRGTSSGNTIYF. The CDR3 DNA is TGTGCCAGCAGCCCCCGCGGCACGAGCTCTGGAAACACCATATATTTT.

V gene TRBV2 combines with J gene TRBJ2-4; either TRBD1 or TRBD2 may fit D (5 bases each). The CDR3 spans 12 residues. Trimming removed 6 bases at V and 6 bases at J, with 9 bases between. CDR1 is SNHLY and CDR2 is FYNNEI in the germline V gene. The CDR3 loop is CASRGRSNIQYF. The CDR3 bases are TGTGCCAGCAGGGGACGGTCAAACATTCAGTACTTC.

This sequence joins TRBV6-2 or TRBV6-3 and TRBJ2-7, with 14 bases matching TRBD2. The CDR3 is 19 amino acids. V trimming: 4 bases; J trimming: 2 bases; junction bases outside the gene matches: 13. Germline CDR1 is MNHEY and CDR2 is SVGEGT. The CDR3 DNA reads as TGTGCCAGCAGTTTCCAACCGGGACTAGCGGGGGCCGATACCTACGAGCAGTACTTC. This gives the protein CASSFQPGLAGADTYEQYF.

A few counts support this clone. The V call is TRBV6-4, the J call TRBJ2-3; 14 nucleotides align to TRBD2. Germline V gene lookup returns CDR1 MRHNA and CDR2 SNTAGT. Trimming removed 3 bases from V and 4 bases from J; junction bases left unmatched: 0. This CDR3 is built from 15 residues. CDR3 region: CASSETSGRADTQYF. In DNA, the CDR3 is TGTGCCAGCAGTGAGACTAGCGGGAGGGCAGATACGCAGTATTTT.

The chain uses TRBV5-4 and TRBJ2-5; possible D gene TRBD2, 5 bases. CDR1 and CDR2 from the germline V gene are SGHNT and YYREEE (reference sequence). The CDR3 contains 15 residues. V lost 0 bases and J lost 2, with 11 bases in between. DNA of the CDR3: TGTGCCAGCAGCTTGGCCCTTCCGGGGCAAGAGACCCAGTACTTC. Translating gives CASSLALPGQETQYF.

This clone showed up just a few times. The chain employs TRBV30 and TRBJ2-1; tentative D call: TRBD2 (6 bases). V lost 8 bases and J 5 bases, leaving 16 bases between the germline ends. The germline V gene encodes CDR1 GTSNPN and CDR2 SVGIG (reference sequence). This CDR3 contains 13 residues. The DNA for the CDR3 is TGTGCCGCCCTTCTAGGAGGGAACAATGAGCAGTTCTTC. This encodes CAALLGGNNEQFF. The variable domain in full, completed from reference TRBV30 and TRBJ2-1, reads SQTIHQWPATLVQPVGSPLSLECTVEGTSNPNLYWYRQAAGRGLQLLFYSVGIGQISSEVPQNLSASRPQDRQFILSSKKLLLSDSGFYLCAALLGGNNEQFFGPGTRLTVL.

The V and J genes are TRBV25-1 and TRBJ1-2, with a weak D call TRBD1 (5 bases). Germline V gene lookup returns CDR1 MGHDK and CDR2 SYGVNS. V shed 2 bases and J shed 8 bases, with 18 bases lying between them. The CDR3 is 15 amino acids. Here the CDR3 DNA reads TGTGCCAGCAGTGAAGCGGGGCAGGGCCATAGGGGCTACACCTTC. Its translation is CASSEAGQGHRGYTF.

The sample holds one count of this clone. This chain connects TRBV15 to TRBJ2-2; D remains ambiguous. Looked up from germline, CDR1 is LNHNV and CDR2 is YYDKDF (reference sequence). CDR3 length equals 16 residues. The V end was cut by 3 bases, the J end by 4 bases, with 15 bases between. CDR3 nucleotides: TGTGCCACCAGCAGCGGACGGTCGTGGGGCACCGGGGAGCTGTTTTTT. It codes for CATSSGRSWGTGELFF.

V gene TRBV28 combines with J gene TRBJ1-2; a weak D match, TRBD1 (5 bases). Germline CDR1 MDHEN, CDR2 SYDVKM. V was clipped by 6 bases and J by 5 bases, with 13 bases between them. This CDR3 comprises 13 residues. The CDR3 nucleotides read TGTGCCAGCAGACAAGGGACTGGGTATGGCTACACCTTC. Its protein is CASRQGTGYGYTF.

The chain combines TRBV2 with TRBJ1-5; 8 positions agree with TRBD1. The trim removed 6 bases at V and 0 bases at J, leaving 13 bases unmatched. The CDR3 is made up of 18 amino acids. Germline CDR1 reads SNHLY; CDR2 reads FYNNEI. The CDR3 loop reads CASSPDRAGVFSNQPQHF. The DNA for the CDR3 is TGTGCCAGCAGCCCGGACAGGGCAGGGGTATTTAGCAATCAGCCCCAGCATTTT.

The chain links TRBV5-5 to TRBJ1-1; D uncertain. Per germline, CDR1 SGHKS and CDR2 YYEKEE (reference sequence). Trimming removed 0 bases at V and 9 bases at J, with 15 bases between. The CDR3 is made up of 14 amino acids. As DNA, the CDR3 is TGTGCCAGCAGCTTGGCAACAGCGTCAATCAAAGCTTTCTTT. This codes for CASSLATASIKAFF.

The V and J genes are TRBV30 and TRBJ1-2, with 9 bases fitting TRBD1. Looked up from germline, CDR1 is GTSNPN and CDR2 is SVGIG (reference sequence). Trimming removed 5 bases from V and 6 bases from J; junction bases left unmatched: 7. The CDR3 loop spans 13 amino acids. The CDR3 reads CAWGTGQYDGYTF. Here the CDR3 DNA reads TGTGCCTGGGGGACAGGGCAGTACGATGGCTACACCTTC.

V is TRBV21-1 and J is TRBJ1-4; TRBD1 is the table's D call, not checked against the DNA. TRBV21-1 is assigned pseudogene status. The CDR3 sequence is 18 residues long. In DNA, the CDR3 is TGTGCCAGCACCAACCAAAAGGGGCGGATTGGAACTAATGAAAAACTGTTTTTT. This encodes CASTNQKGRIGTNEKLFF.

The chain has TRBV6-2 or TRBV6-3 and TRBJ2-5; no definite D call. V was cut by 3 bases and J by 5 bases, with 10 bases left in between. Germline CDR1 and CDR2: MNHEY and SVGEGT. The CDR3 extends over 13 amino acids. Here the CDR3 DNA reads TGTGCCAGCAGTTATCTGGCCGGGGAGACCCAGTACTTC. This encodes CASSYLAGETQYF.

This chain connects TRBV5-1 to TRBJ2-7; 8 nucleotides agree with TRBD1. There are 15 residues in the CDR3. V trimming: 0 bases; J trimming: 0 bases; junction bases outside the gene matches: 2. Per germline, CDR1 SGHRS and CDR2 YFSETQ. In nucleotides, the CDR3 is TGCGCCAGCAGCTTGGACAGGGGGAGCTCCTACGAGCAGTACTTC. It yields the protein CASSLDRGSSYEQYF.

CDR3 amino acids: CASSMGSTGMNYGYTF. Here the CDR3 DNA reads TGTGCCAGTAGTATGGGTTCCACCGGAATGAACTATGGCTACACCTTC. The J gene is TRBJ1-2, the V gene TRBV19, with no clear D. The CDR3 totals 16 residues. Germline-derived CDR1 and CDR2 are LNHDA and SQIVND (reference sequence). The germline V and J ends were trimmed by 3 bases and 2 bases, with 16 bases remaining between them.

CDR3 coding DNA: TGCGCCAGCAGCTTGGCGGGGGGCACCTATAATTCACCCCTCCACTTT. It yields the protein CASSLAGGTYNSPLHF. The gene calls are TRBV5-1 and TRBJ1-6, with TRBD1 as a possible D gene (6 bases). This CDR3 contains 16 residues. From germline, CDR1 is SGHRS and CDR2 YFSETQ. Trimming stripped 0 bases from V and 2 bases from J, with 9 bases between.

The J gene is TRBJ2-2, the V gene TRBV6-1; D is ambiguous. The CDR3 sequence is 14 residues long. Trimming removed 0 bases from V and 7 bases from J, with 9 bases in between. Per the germline V gene, CDR1 is MNHNS and CDR2 is SASEGT. The CDR3 sequence is CASSEARLGGELFF. In nucleotides, the CDR3 is TGTGCCAGCAGTGAAGCGCGGTTGGGCGGGGAGCTGTTTTTT.